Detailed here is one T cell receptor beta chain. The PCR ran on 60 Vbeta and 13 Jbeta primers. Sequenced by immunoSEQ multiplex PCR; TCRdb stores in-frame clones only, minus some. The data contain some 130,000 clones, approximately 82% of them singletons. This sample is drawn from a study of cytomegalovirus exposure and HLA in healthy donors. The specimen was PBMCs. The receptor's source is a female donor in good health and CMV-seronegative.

CDR3 in DNA: TGCGCCAGCAGTGAATCTTGGACAACTGAAGCTTTCTTT. Translated: CASSESWTTEAFF. The chain employs TRBV10-1 and TRBJ1-1; D might be TRBD1 (5 bases). This CDR3 contains 13 residues. V was shortened by 3 bases and J by 5 bases, with 10 bases between the two germline ends. Germline loops: CDR1 WNHNN, CDR2 SYGVQD (reference sequence).